This is a list of T cell receptor beta chains from one sample in a study of cytomegalovirus exposure and HLA in healthy donors. Assay used: immunoSEQ multiplex PCR; TCRdb lists only in-frame clones, some missing. Here the sample spans more than 150,000 clones, 65% to 80% being singletons. Sequenced sample: PBMCs. The source of these receptors is a woman in her 30s in good health and CMV-seropositive. Both conserved end residues are part of each CDR3. A D gene is named only where the DNA matches it firmly. Clone size, where shown, is once, few, many, or a class for clones that have expanded.

V gene	J gene	clone size	CDR3 length	D gene	CDR3 protein	CDR3 DNA
TRBV14	TRBJ2-5	few	16	TRBD2	CASSQPMGLGEETQYF	TGTGCCAGCAGCCAACCCATGGGACTAGGAGAAGAGACCCAGTACTTC
TRBV7-8	TRBJ2-5	NA	13	NA	CASSLGGRQEQYF	TGTGCCAGCAGCCTAGGGGGGAGGCAGGAGCAGTACTTC
TRBV5-4	TRBJ2-1	NA	19	TRBD1	CASSSRSGTGPSSYNEQFF	TGTGCCAGCAGCTCAAGATCCGGGACAGGGCCTAGCTCCTACAATGAGCAGTTCTTC
TRBV4-1	TRBJ2-1	few	16	NA	CASSQGAGLSYNEQFF	TGCGCCAGCAGCCAAGGCGCGGGTTTGTCCTACAATGAGCAGTTCTTC
TRBV7-8	TRBJ2-1	NA	17	NA	CASSFGVAATSYNEQFF	TGTGCCAGCAGCTTCGGGGTAGCGGCTACGTCCTACAATGAGCAGTTCTTC
TRBV10-3	TRBJ2-1	NA	15	NA	CAISESGGKNNEQFF	TGTGCCATCAGTGAGTCGGGGGGTAAAAACAATGAGCAGTTCTTC
TRBV25-1	TRBJ1-2	NA	13	TRBD1	CASSRRQGFGYTF	TGTGCCAGCAGTCGCCGACAGGGGTTTGGCTACACCTTC
TRBV7-2	TRBJ1-5	once	15	TRBD1	CASSSGTGPNQPQHF	TGTGCCAGCAGCTCCGGGACAGGGCCTAATCAGCCCCAGCATTTT
TRBV9	TRBJ2-2	NA	14	NA	CASSASQGTGELFF	TGTGCCAGCAGCGCATCGCAGGGCACCGGGGAGCTGTTTTTT
TRBV7-2	TRBJ1-5	NA	13	NA	CASSLAQEQPQHF	TGTGCCAGCAGCTTAGCACAGGAGCAGCCCCAGCATTTT
TRBV27	TRBJ2-7	NA	12	TRBD1	CASSPGGAEQYF	TGTGCCAGCAGCCCAGGGGGCGCCGAGCAGTACTTC
TRBV19	TRBJ1-1	NA	14	TRBD1	CASNHRGRDTEAFF	TGTGCCAGTAACCACAGGGGGCGCGACACTGAAGCTTTCTTT
TRBV7-9	TRBJ2-7	NA	15	NA	CASSHTLGTFYEQYF	TGTGCCAGCAGTCACACCTTAGGGACATTCTACGAGCAGTACTTC
TRBV2	TRBJ2-7	NA	13	NA	CASSVTQDYEQYF	TGTGCCAGCAGTGTTACTCAAGATTACGAGCAGTACTTC
TRBV29-1	TRBJ2-3	NA	14	TRBD1	CSVDQTGARDTQYF	TGCAGCGTTGACCAGACAGGGGCCCGGGATACGCAGTATTTT
TRBV27	TRBJ2-7	few	13	NA	CASSPTGSYEQYF	TGTGCCAGCAGTCCTACAGGATCCTACGAGCAGTACTTC
TRBV28	TRBJ2-3	NA	13	NA	CASSLAGSDTQYF	TGTGCCAGCAGTTTAGCGGGGTCAGATACGCAGTATTTT
TRBV5-1	TRBJ2-5	few	16	TRBD2	CASSYGSGGKQETQYF	TGCGCCAGCAGCTATGGGAGCGGGGGGAAACAAGAGACCCAGTACTTC
TRBV28	TRBJ2-5	few	14	TRBD1	CASTQQGAQETQYF	TGTGCCAGCACACAACAGGGGGCCCAAGAGACCCAGTACTTC
TRBV7-9	TRBJ2-2	NA	16	NA	CASSLSLRVNTGELFF	TGTGCCAGCAGCTTAAGCCTCCGGGTAAACACCGGGGAGCTGTTTTTT
TRBV7-6	TRBJ2-7	NA	14	NA	CASSLANREGEQYF	TGTGCCAGCAGCTTAGCGAACAGGGAGGGCGAGCAGTACTTC
TRBV28	TRBJ1-2	NA	14	NA	CASKHGGDNYGYTF	TGTGCCAGCAAGCACGGAGGCGATAACTATGGCTACACCTTC
TRBV9	TRBJ2-7	NA	14	NA	CASSKQGDLGEQYF	TGTGCCAGCAGCAAACAGGGAGATCTGGGGGAGCAGTACTTC
TRBV11-3	TRBJ2-2	NA	16	TRBD2	CASSLRSGESTGELFF	TGTGCCAGCAGCTTAAGAAGCGGGGAGAGCACCGGGGAGCTGTTTTTT
TRBV19	TRBJ2-2	once	16	TRBD1	CASSRRTGTSTGELFF	TGTGCCAGTAGCCGAAGGACAGGGACAAGCACCGGGGAGCTGTTTTTT
TRBV28	TRBJ1-5	NA	16	NA	CASSSTWRLSNQPQHF	TGTGCCAGCAGTTCAACTTGGCGGCTTAGCAATCAGCCCCAGCATTTT
TRBV6-5	TRBJ2-1	NA	14	TRBD1	CASSSRQGTYEQFF	TGTGCCAGCAGTAGTCGACAGGGGACCTATGAGCAGTTCTTC
TRBV6-5	TRBJ2-7	NA	15	TRBD1	CASRTPRQGPYEQYF	TGTGCCAGCAGGACCCCCCGACAGGGCCCCTACGAGCAGTACTTC
TRBV5-1	TRBJ2-5	NA	14	NA	CASSFTVEVKTQYF	TGCGCCAGCAGCTTCACGGTCGAGGTAAAGACCCAGTACTTC
TRBV6-1	TRBJ2-7	NA	15	NA	CASSPTGGAASGQYF	TGTGCCAGCAGTCCTACAGGGGGTGCGGCTAGCGGACAGTACTTC